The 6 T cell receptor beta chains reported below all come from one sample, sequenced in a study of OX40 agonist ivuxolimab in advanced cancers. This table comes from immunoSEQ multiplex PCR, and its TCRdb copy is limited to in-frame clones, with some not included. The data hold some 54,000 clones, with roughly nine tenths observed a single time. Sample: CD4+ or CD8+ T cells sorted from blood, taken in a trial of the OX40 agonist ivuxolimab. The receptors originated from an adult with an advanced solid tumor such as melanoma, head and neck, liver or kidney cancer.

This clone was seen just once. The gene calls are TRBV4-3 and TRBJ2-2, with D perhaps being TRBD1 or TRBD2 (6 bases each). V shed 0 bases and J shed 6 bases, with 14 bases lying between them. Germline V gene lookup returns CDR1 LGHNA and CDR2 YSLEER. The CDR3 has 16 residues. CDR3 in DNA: TGCGCCAGCAGCCAAGATAGGGGGGCGTCGCCCGGGGAGCTGTTTTTT. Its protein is CASSQDRGASPGELFF.

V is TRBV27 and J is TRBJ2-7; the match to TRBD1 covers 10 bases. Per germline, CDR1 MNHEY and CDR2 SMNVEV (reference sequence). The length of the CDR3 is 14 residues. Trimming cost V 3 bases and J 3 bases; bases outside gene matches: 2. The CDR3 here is CASSFGTGDYEQYF. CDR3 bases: TGTGCCAGCAGTTTCGGGACAGGGGACTACGAGCAGTACTTC.

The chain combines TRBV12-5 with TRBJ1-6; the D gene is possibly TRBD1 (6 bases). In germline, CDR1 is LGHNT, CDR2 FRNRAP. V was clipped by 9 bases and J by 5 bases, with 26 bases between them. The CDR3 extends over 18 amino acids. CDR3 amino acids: CASMDALGGGGNNSPLHF. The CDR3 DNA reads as TGTGCTAGCATGGACGCCCTAGGGGGGGGCGGTAATAATTCACCCCTCCACTTT.

In DNA form, the CDR3 reads TGTGCCAGCAGCTTGGAAGGCAATGAGCAGTTCTTC. Translated, it gives CASSLEGNEQFF. V gene TRBV5-4 combines with J gene TRBJ2-1, with D uncertain. The V gene's germline CDR1 is SGHNT and CDR2 YYREEE (reference sequence). The CDR3 contains 12 residues. The V end lost 0 bases, the J end lost 6 bases, and 4 bases lay between the germline ends.

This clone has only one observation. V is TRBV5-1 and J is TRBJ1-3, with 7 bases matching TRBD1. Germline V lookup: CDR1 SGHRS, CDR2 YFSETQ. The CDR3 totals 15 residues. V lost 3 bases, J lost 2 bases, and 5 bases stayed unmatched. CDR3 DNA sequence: TGCGCCAGCAGCTCAAACAGGGGAGCTGGAAACACCATATATTTT. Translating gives CASSSNRGAGNTIYF.

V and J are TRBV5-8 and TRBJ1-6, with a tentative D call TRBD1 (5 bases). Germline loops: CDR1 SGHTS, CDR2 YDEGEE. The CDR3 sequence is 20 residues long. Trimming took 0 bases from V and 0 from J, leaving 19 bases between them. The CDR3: CASSLVLYRDWSSYNSPLHF. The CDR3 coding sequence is TGTGCCAGCAGCTTGGTCTTATACCGGGACTGGAGCTCCTATAATTCACCCCTCCACTTT.